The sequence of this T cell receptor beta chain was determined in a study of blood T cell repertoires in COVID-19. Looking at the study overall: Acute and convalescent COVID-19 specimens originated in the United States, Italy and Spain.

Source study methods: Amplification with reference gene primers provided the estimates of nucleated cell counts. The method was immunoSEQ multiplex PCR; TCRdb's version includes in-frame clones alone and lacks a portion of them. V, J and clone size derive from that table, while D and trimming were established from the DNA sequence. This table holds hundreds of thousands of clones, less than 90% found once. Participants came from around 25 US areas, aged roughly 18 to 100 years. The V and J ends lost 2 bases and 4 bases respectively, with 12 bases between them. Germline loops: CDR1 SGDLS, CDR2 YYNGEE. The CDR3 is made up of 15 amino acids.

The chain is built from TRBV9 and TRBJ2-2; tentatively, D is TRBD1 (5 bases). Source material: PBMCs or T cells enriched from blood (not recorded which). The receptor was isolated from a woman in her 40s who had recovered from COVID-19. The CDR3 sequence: CASSVRPQVTGELFF. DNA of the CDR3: TGTGCCAGCAGCGTCCGACCACAGGTCACCGGGGAGCTGTTTTTT. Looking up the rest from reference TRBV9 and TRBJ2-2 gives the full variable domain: DSGVTQTPKHLITATGQRVTLRCSPRSGDLSVYWYQQSLDQGLQFLIQYYNGEERAKGNILERFSAQQFPDLHSELNLSSLELGDSALYFCASSVRPQVTGELFFGEGSRLTVL.